The clone carrying this T cell receptor beta chain was seen only a few times. The antigen is undetermined. V dropped 0 bases and J dropped 4 bases, with 11 bases sitting between them. CDR1 and CDR2 from the germline V gene are SGHTA and FQGNSA. The CDR3 is 15 amino acids. This sample is drawn from a study of T cell repertoires in cytomegalovirus infection. TCRdb reanalysed the reads using MiXCR and keeps one entry per CDR3 protein. Among more than 300,000 distinct CDR3 sequences listed, just under 35% were seen once. This sample comprised cultured PBMCs, obtained from culture after CMV antigen stimulation. The receptor comes from a human donor in good health (CMV status not recorded). Some clones in this sample may be carry-over from other donors' samples. The chain carries TRBV7-2 and TRBJ2-3, with D maybe TRBD1 (6 bases). CDR3 residues: CASSLAWGQADTQYF. The DNA for the CDR3 is TGTGCCAGCAGCTTAGCTTGGGGGCAGGCAGATACGCAGTATTTT.